This T cell receptor beta chain was captured by sequencing in a study of patients and donors after allogeneic stem cell transplantation. TCRdb fed the RT-PCR reads into MiXCR, producing one record per CDR3 protein. Among around 160,000 distinct CDR3 sequences listed, 30% were seen once. This clonotype was seen a handful of times. This TCR came from a human donor who was either an allogeneic HSCT recipient or a stem cell or donor lymphocyte infusion donor (not recorded which). It is not recorded whose cells these are; they may come from a transplant donor. Sequencing input: blood, either unsorted or a sorted T cell fraction (not recorded which).

CDR3 residues: CASSRDTSYNEQFF. The CDR3 DNA sequence: TGTGCCAGCTCCCGGGACACCTCCTACAATGAGCAGTTCTTC. The chain employs TRBV18 and TRBJ2-1; TRBD1 might be the D (6 bases). The length of the CDR3 is 14 residues. The germline V gene has CDR1 KGHSH and CDR2 LQKENI. V was shortened by 6 bases and J by 0 bases, with 9 bases between the two germline ends.